Below, 7 T cell receptor beta chains from the same sample are listed, as sequenced in a study of blood T cells in healthy people across ages. Alongside a J-beta primer mix, a sample-barcoded 5' primer served in a second PCR lasting about 7 to 11 cycles. A single record per CDR3 protein comes from TCRdb applying MiXCR to the 5' RACE reads. The table shows hundreds of thousands of distinct CDR3 sequences, with roughly 56% occurring only once. The sequencing sample was made of blood. These receptors were taken from a middle-aged man in good health.

The rearrangement links TRBV20-1 to TRBJ2-7; TRBD2 matches at 11 bases. Trimming took 3 bases from V and 3 from J; bases not matched to a gene: 10. This CDR3 region has 16 residues. The germline CDR1 and CDR2 sequences are DFQATT and SNEGSKA (reference sequence). The CDR3 DNA reads as TGCAGTGCTAGGGGAGGGCTAGCGGGAGGAGTCTACGAGCAGTACTTC. Residues: CSARGGLAGGVYEQYF.

Only one count was recorded for this clonotype. The genes are TRBV27 and TRBJ2-4; TRBD2 aligns across 10 bases. The DNA end favors TRBJ2-7, so the J call may be wrong. Germline CDR1 MNHEY, CDR2 SMNVEV (reference sequence). The length of the CDR3 is 15 residues. CDR3 residues: CASAPGLAGVYEQYF. DNA for the CDR3: TGTGCCAGCGCCCCTGGGCTAGCGGGGGTCTACGAGCAGTACTTC.

The DNA of the CDR3 is TGTGCCAGCAGTCCAGGGATAGATCGTGAAAAACTGTTTTTT. This sequence encodes CASSPGIDREKLFF. The rearrangement links TRBV25-1 to TRBJ1-4; D might be TRBD1 (5 bases). Trimming left V 5 bases short and J 7 bases short, with 14 bases between. The CDR3 has 14 amino acids. CDR1 MGHDK and CDR2 SYGVNS come from the germline V gene. Full variable domain (rest looked up from reference TRBV25-1 and TRBJ1-4): EADIYQTPRYLVIGTGKKITLECSQTMGHDKMYWYQQDPGMELHLIHYSYGVNSTEKGDLSSESTVSRIRTEHFPLTLESARPSHTSQYLCASSPGIDREKLFFGSGTQLSVL.

Only a few counts were recorded for this clonotype. V gene TRBV28 combines with J gene TRBJ2-5; 9 positions match TRBD2. The junction had 7 bases not matched to a gene; V was cut back by 7 bases and J by 4 bases. Germline lookup yields CDR1 MDHEN and CDR2 SYDVKM. This CDR3 is built from 14 residues. CDR3 protein: CASIGRGGVETQYF. The CDR3 nucleotides are TGTGCCAGCATAGGGCGGGGGGGTGTAGAGACCCAGTACTTC.

V and J are TRBV3-1 and TRBJ1-6; D is uncertain. Germline assignment: CDR1 LGHDT and CDR2 YNNKEL (reference sequence). This CDR3 spans 14 amino acids. V shed 5 bases and J shed 7 bases, with 12 bases lying between them. This CDR3 reads CASSTPEGNSPLHF. In DNA, the CDR3 is TGTGCCAGCAGCACACCGGAGGGAAATTCACCCCTCCACTTT.

This clonotype was detected a few times. The genes are TRBV20-1 and TRBJ2-1, with TRBD1 matching 8 bases. This CDR3 contains 15 residues. Germline values: CDR1 DFQATT, CDR2 SNEGSKA (reference sequence). With V trimmed by 3 bases and J by 3 bases, 7 bases remained unmatched. DNA of the CDR3: TGCAGTGCTAGGGGACAGGCCCACGGCTACAATGAGCAGTTCTTC. It translates to CSARGQAHGYNEQFF.

The chain is built from TRBV18 and TRBJ1-5; D is uncertain. CDR3 length: 15 amino acids. V shed 0 bases and J shed 3 bases, with 9 bases lying between them. Germline CDR1 and CDR2: KGHSH and LQKENI. CDR3 in amino acids: CASSPPGWNNQPQHF. The CDR3 DNA sequence: TGTGCCAGCTCACCACCCGGGTGGAACAATCAGCCCCAGCATTTT. Looking up the rest from reference TRBV18 and TRBJ1-5 gives the full variable domain: NAGVMQNPRHLVRRRGQEARLRCSPMKGHSHVYWYRQLPEEGLKFMVYLQKENIIDESGMPKERFSAEFPKEGPSILRIQQVVRGDSAAYFCASSPPGWNNQPQHFGDGTRLSIL.